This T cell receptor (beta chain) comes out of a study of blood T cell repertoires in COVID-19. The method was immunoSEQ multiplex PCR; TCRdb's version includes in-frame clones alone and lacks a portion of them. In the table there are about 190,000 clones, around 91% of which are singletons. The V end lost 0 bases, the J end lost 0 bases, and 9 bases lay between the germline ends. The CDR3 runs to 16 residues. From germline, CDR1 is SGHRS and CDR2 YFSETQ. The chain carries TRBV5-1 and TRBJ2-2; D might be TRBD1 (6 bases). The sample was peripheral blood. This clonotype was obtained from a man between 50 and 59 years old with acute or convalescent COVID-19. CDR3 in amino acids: CASSLGQVTNTGELFF. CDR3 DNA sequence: TGCGCCAGCAGCTTGGGACAGGTGACGAACACCGGGGAGCTGTTTTTT.